Listed here are 13 T cell receptor beta chains from one sample, sequenced in a study of cytomegalovirus exposure and HLA in healthy donors. Primers included in the PCR were 60 Vbeta and 13 Jbeta primers. Only in-frame clones appear in the TCRdb table, and some are missing; sequencing was by immunoSEQ multiplex PCR. The repertoire table contains tens of thousands of clones. What was sequenced was PBMCs. The receptor set was obtained from a male donor in good health and CMV-seropositive.

The V call is TRBV27, the J call TRBJ1-2; 7 nucleotides line up with TRBD1. Trimming at V came to 4 bases and at J to 5 bases, leaving 7 bases not matched to a gene. The CDR3 is 14 residues long. Germline V gives CDR1 MNHEY, CDR2 SMNVEV (reference sequence). CDR3 coding DNA: TGTGCCAGCAGTTCCAGACAGGGAGTATATGGCTACACCTTC. Amino acid sequence: CASSSRQGVYGYTF.

The chain joins TRBV5-1 to TRBJ2-7; 11 positions agree with TRBD2. This CDR3 comprises 15 residues. CDR1 is SGHRS, CDR2 YFSETQ, per germline. The trim removed 4 bases at V and 0 bases at J, leaving 3 bases unmatched. CDR3: CASSPSGGHSYEQYF. CDR3 coding DNA: TGCGCCAGCAGCCCTAGCGGGGGGCACTCCTACGAGCAGTACTTC.

The chain is built from TRBV7-2 and TRBJ1-5; weak D call: TRBD1 (5 bases). In germline, CDR1 is SGHTA, CDR2 FQGNSA. This CDR3 region has 15 residues. V lost 5 bases to trimming and J lost 0 bases, with 11 bases between them. For the CDR3, the DNA is TGTGCCAGCAGCGTTAGTCAGGGTAGCAATCAGCCCCAGCATTTT. Translation: CASSVSQGSNQPQHF.

The V gene is TRBV5-1, the J gene TRBJ1-1; tentative D call: TRBD1 (5 bases). Per germline, CDR1 SGHRS and CDR2 YFSETQ. CDR3 length equals 14 residues. Trimming cost V 3 bases and J 2 bases, with 11 bases left between them. The CDR3 is CASSSGRGNTEAFF. CDR3 coding DNA: TGCGCCAGCAGCTCAGGGCGGGGAAACACTGAAGCTTTCTTT.

This chain uses TRBV7-3 with TRBJ1-1; D not resolved. The CDR3 runs to 14 residues. Germline assignment: CDR1 SGHTA and CDR2 FQGTGA. V was clipped by 0 bases and J by 6 bases, with 11 bases between them. CDR3 region: CASSLTGPGSEAFF. CDR3 coding DNA: TGTGCCAGCAGCTTAACCGGTCCCGGTTCTGAAGCTTTCTTT.

The chain links TRBV29-1 to TRBJ2-3, with 9 positions matching TRBD1. The CDR3 has 12 residues. With 8 bases clipped from V and 9 bases from J, the junction kept 9 bases outside the gene matches. From germline, CDR1 is SQVTM and CDR2 ANQGSEA. For the CDR3, the DNA is TGCAGCCTTGGTTTAGGGACAGGGACGCAGTATTTT. Protein product: CSLGLGTGTQYF.

The rearrangement links TRBV11-1 to TRBJ1-1; the D is unclear. The V end was cut by 0 bases, the J end by 4 bases, with 12 bases between. The germline V gene has CDR1 SGHAT and CDR2 FQDESV (reference sequence). The CDR3 runs to 15 residues. CDR3 in DNA: TGTGCCAGCAGCTTAGCGCTCGGGGTGCGCACTGAAGCTTTCTTT. Protein product: CASSLALGVRTEAFF.

V usage is TRBV30 and J usage is TRBJ1-4, with a possible D match to TRBD1 (5 bases). This CDR3 is built from 17 residues. Trimming stripped 4 bases from V and 3 bases from J, with 21 bases between. In germline, CDR1 is GTSNPN, CDR2 SVGIG (reference sequence). CDR3 sequence (DNA): TGTGCCTGGACCCAGGGCCGGCAGGCGGTGGCTAATGAAAAACTGTTTTTT. The encoded protein is CAWTQGRQAVANEKLFF.

The chain uses TRBV7-2 and TRBJ2-3; weak D call: TRBD1 (5 bases). This CDR3 is 13 amino acids long. The V gene lost 1 base and the J gene lost 3 bases, with 5 bases spanning the gap. Germline CDR1 SGHTA, CDR2 FQGNSA. CDR3 nucleotide sequence: TGTGCCAGCAGCTTAGGACAGACAGATACGCAGTATTTT. Translation: CASSLGQTDTQYF.

Notes on this clone: The same CDR3 is also encoded by other DNA sequences in this sample. J is TRBJ1-1 and V is TRBV30; no clear D gene. Germline V gene sequence: CDR1 GTSNPN, CDR2 SVGIG (reference sequence). The CDR3 is made up of 11 amino acids. Trimming removed 4 bases from V and 0 bases from J, with 3 bases in between. Here the CDR3 reads CAWTLNTEAFF. CDR3 coding DNA: TGTGCCTGGACTTTGAACACTGAAGCTTTCTTT.

CDR3 DNA: TGTGCCAGCAGCTTAGTGGTGGGGGCCCAGGGCCCCGAGCAGTACTTC. It yields the protein CASSLVVGAQGPEQYF. V and J are TRBV7-9 and TRBJ2-7; maybe TRBD1 (6 bases). The CDR3 has 16 amino acids. The ends were cut back, 1 base at V and 6 bases at J, with 19 bases in the middle. Germline CDR1 and CDR2: SEHNR and FQNEAQ (reference sequence).

J is TRBJ2-7 and V is TRBV4-1; D may be TRBD1 (6 bases). The germline V and J ends were trimmed by 1 base and 5 bases, with 12 bases remaining between them. The CDR3 is 14 amino acids. The germline V gene encodes CDR1 MGHRA and CDR2 YSYEKL. In DNA form, the CDR3 reads TGCGCCAGCAGCCAAGTCACAGGGTCCCACGAGCAGTACTTC. Translating gives CASSQVTGSHEQYF.

This chain joins TRBV4-2 and TRBJ1-1; 7 nucleotides line up with TRBD1. The V segment lost 4 bases and the J segment 2 bases; nucleotides outside the gene matches: 13. CDR1 is LGHNA and CDR2 is YNFKEQ in the germline V gene. There are 17 residues in the CDR3. DNA for the CDR3: TGTGCCAGCAGCCTATTCATAACGGAGGGGGCCAACACTGAAGCTTTCTTT. It encodes CASSLFITEGANTEAFF.